Following are 25 T cell receptor beta chains from one sample sequenced in a study of T cells expressing NK-cell markers. From the 5' RACE reads, TCRdb lists one entry per CDR3 protein and no DNA. The sample data list about 540,000 distinct CDR3 sequences. Sequenced material: blood T cells: a sorted CD56 or NKG2C T cell subset, CD4+ or CD8+ T cells, or bulk PBMC T cells (not recorded which). The receptors were gathered from a man younger than 35 in good health.

J is TRBJ2-7 and V is TRBV4-2. This CDR3 is built from 14 residues. CDR1 and CDR2 (germline): LGHNA, YNFKEQ. The CDR3 protein is CASSQESVAYEQYF.

The chain combines TRBV24-1 with TRBJ2-1; TCRdb's D call, TRBD1, is unchecked because there is no DNA. The CDR3 contains 15 residues. CDR1 and CDR2 (germline): KGHDR, SFDVKD. The CDR3 sequence is CATTNGAGGEFEQFF.

The chain links TRBV4-2 to TRBJ2-1. This CDR3 has 16 residues. Germline V gives CDR1 LGHNA, CDR2 YNFKEQ. The CDR3 spells CASSQDLDIRYNEQFF.

The chain links TRBV4-3 to TRBJ2-5; TCRdb returns TRBD1, unconfirmable since there is no DNA. The germline CDR1 and CDR2 sequences are LGHNA and YSLEER. CDR3 size: 16 residues. CDR3 protein: CASSLGPSTGQETQYF.

This chain joins TRBV29-1 and TRBJ2-1; the TCRdb call, TRBD1, lacks DNA for checking. The CDR3 runs to 14 residues. The V gene's germline CDR1 is SQVTM and CDR2 ANQGSEA. The CDR3 is CSVELIQGANEQFF.

The genes are TRBV20-1 and TRBJ2-1; without DNA, the TCRdb call of TRBD1 cannot be checked. The CDR3 runs 13 residues. Germline lookup yields CDR1 DFQATT and CDR2 SNEGSKA (reference sequence). CDR3 loop: CSARDDRGNEQFF.

The V gene is TRBV29-1, the J gene TRBJ2-1; without DNA, the TCRdb call of TRBD2 cannot be checked. The V gene's germline CDR1 is SQVTM and CDR2 ANQGSEA. This CDR3 has 15 amino acids. This CDR3 is CSVEGKELAADEQFF.

This chain uses TRBV12-3 or TRBV12-4 with TRBJ2-1; TCRdb designates TRBD1, a call that cannot be tested without DNA. The CDR3 spans 16 residues. Here the CDR3 reads CASSPLATGAYNEQFF.

The rearrangement links TRBV10-3 to TRBJ2-7; checking the TCRdb D call of TRBD2 is not possible without DNA. In germline, CDR1 is ENHRY, CDR2 SYGVKD. The CDR3 runs 13 residues. The CDR3 loop is CAIRREVDDEQYF.

The chain links TRBV25-1 to TRBJ1-5. CDR1 MGHDK and CDR2 SYGVNS come from the germline V gene. The CDR3 covers 15 residues. The CDR3 here is CASSESRFSNQPQHF.

The CDR3 sequence is CASSYARGEVLGYTF. The chain has TRBV6-5 and TRBJ1-2; checking the TCRdb D call of TRBD1 is not possible without DNA. The CDR3 consists of 15 residues. From germline, CDR1 is MNHEY and CDR2 SVGAGI.

The chain has TRBV10-3 and TRBJ2-7; TCRdb names TRBD2, which stays unverified in the absence of DNA. CDR1 and CDR2 (germline): ENHRY, SYGVKD. This CDR3 is 15 amino acids long. The CDR3 loop is CAIRDLAGGSTEQYF.

The chain is built from TRBV20-1 and TRBJ2-1; checking the TCRdb D call of TRBD2 is not possible without DNA. Germline loops: CDR1 DFQATT, CDR2 SNEGSKA (reference sequence). The CDR3 extends over 13 amino acids. Here the CDR3 reads CSAMTSMGNEQFF.

Here the CDR3 reads CASSPHRRTSGSSSYNEQFF. The genes are TRBV12-3 or TRBV12-4 and TRBJ2-1; the D call of TRBD2 rests on TCRdb alone, since no DNA is present to check it. The CDR3 length is 20 residues.

The chain carries TRBV12-3 or TRBV12-4 and TRBJ2-5; TCRdb lists TRBD1, though no DNA is available to test this call. This CDR3 is built from 16 residues. CDR3 region: CASSLEQGSYQETQYF.

The chain recombines TRBV11-2 with TRBJ2-2. The CDR3 spans 14 residues. CDR1 is SGHAT, CDR2 FQNNGV, per germline. The chain's CDR3 is CASNPRSNTGELFF.

This chain links TRBV6-1 with TRBJ2-2; checking the TCRdb D call of TRBD2 is not possible without DNA. In germline, CDR1 is MNHNS, CDR2 SASEGT. The CDR3 spans 14 residues. This CDR3 reads CASTPRRGTGELFF.

The V gene is TRBV20-1, the J gene TRBJ2-7; TCRdb's D call, TRBD1, is unchecked because there is no DNA. The length of the CDR3 is 14 residues. Germline values: CDR1 DFQATT, CDR2 SNEGSKA (reference sequence). The CDR3 here is CSPPLRGVFGEQYF.

The rearrangement links TRBV20-1 to TRBJ2-1. This CDR3 is 15 amino acids long. Germline CDR1 is DFQATT and CDR2 is SNEGSKA (reference sequence). This CDR3 reads CSARGAAFNYNEQFF.

The V call is TRBV5-6, the J call TRBJ2-3; TCRdb designates TRBD1, a call that cannot be tested without DNA. The germline V gene encodes CDR1 SGHDT and CDR2 YYEEEE. CDR3 length: 14 amino acids. The CDR3 spells CASEPIRATDTQYF.

V usage is TRBV4-2 and J usage is TRBJ2-1. The germline CDR1 and CDR2 sequences are LGHNA and YNFKEQ. The CDR3 loop spans 15 amino acids. The CDR3 here is CASSQVLDSYNEQFF.

The rearrangement joins TRBV3-1 to TRBJ2-1. Germline-derived CDR1 and CDR2 are LGHDT and YNNKEL (reference sequence). CDR3 length: 12 amino acids. CDR3 sequence: CASSQVLESQFF.

The chain carries TRBV7-9 and TRBJ2-1; TCRdb proposes TRBD2, but this gene call is untestable without DNA. Germline CDR1 reads SEHNR; CDR2 reads FQNEAQ (reference sequence). The CDR3 covers 14 residues. The CDR3 protein is CASRASGRGNEQFF.

This rearrangement joins TRBV15 to TRBJ2-1; TCRdb reports TRBD1, a call that lacks DNA to check it against. This CDR3 spans 15 amino acids. The V gene's germline CDR1 is LNHNV and CDR2 YYDKDF (reference sequence). This chain's CDR3 is CATSTATREYNEQFF.

The chain uses TRBV10-3 and TRBJ2-3; TCRdb's D call of TRBD2 is untestable without DNA. Per germline, CDR1 ENHRY and CDR2 SYGVKD. The CDR3 spans 16 residues. The CDR3: CAISEPGRENADTQYF.